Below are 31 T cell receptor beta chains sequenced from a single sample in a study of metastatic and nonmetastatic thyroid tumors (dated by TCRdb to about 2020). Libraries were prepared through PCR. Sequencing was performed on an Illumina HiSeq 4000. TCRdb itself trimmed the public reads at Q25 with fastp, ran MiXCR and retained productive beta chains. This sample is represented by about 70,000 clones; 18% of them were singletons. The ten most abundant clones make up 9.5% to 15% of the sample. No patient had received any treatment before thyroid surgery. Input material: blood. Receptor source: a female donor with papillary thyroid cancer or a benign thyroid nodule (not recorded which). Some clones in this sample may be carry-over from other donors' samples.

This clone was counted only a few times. The CDR3 DNA is TGTGCCAGTAGTATAGCAGGGACCAGCGAGCAGTTCTTC. Encoded protein: CASSIAGTSEQFF. The chain combines TRBV19 with TRBJ2-1; perhaps D is TRBD1 or TRBD2 (5 bases each). The CDR3 loop spans 13 amino acids. With 1 base removed from V and 10 bases from J, the gap between germline ends came to 11 bases. CDR1 and CDR2 (germline): LNHDA, SQIVND (reference sequence).

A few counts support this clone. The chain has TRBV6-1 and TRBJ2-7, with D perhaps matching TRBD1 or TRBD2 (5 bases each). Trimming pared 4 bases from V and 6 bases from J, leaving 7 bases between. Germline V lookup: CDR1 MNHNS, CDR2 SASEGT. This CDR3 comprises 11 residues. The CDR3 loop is CASSGGGEQYF. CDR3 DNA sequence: TGTGCCAGCAGTGGTGGGGGCGAGCAGTACTTC.

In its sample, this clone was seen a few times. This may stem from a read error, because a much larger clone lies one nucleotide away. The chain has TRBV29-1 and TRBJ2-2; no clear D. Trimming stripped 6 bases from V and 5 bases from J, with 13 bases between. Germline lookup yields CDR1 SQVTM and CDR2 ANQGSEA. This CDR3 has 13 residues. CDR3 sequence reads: CSVYMGPTGELFF. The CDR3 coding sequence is TGCAGCGTCTACATGGGTCCGACCGGGGAGCTGTTTTTT.

In nucleotides, the CDR3 is TGTGCCATCAGTGAGGGACTAGCGGTCCAAGAGACCCAGTACTTC. Translation: CAISEGLAVQETQYF. The chain couples TRBV10-3 to TRBJ2-5; 10 bases align to TRBD2. The CDR3 has 15 residues. Trimming cost V 2 bases and J 1 base; bases outside gene matches: 1. Germline CDR1 reads ENHRY; CDR2 reads SYGVKD.

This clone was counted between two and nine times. CDR3: CASSRDGNNEKLFF. In DNA, the CDR3 is TGTGCCAGCAGCCGAGACGGGAATAATGAAAAACTGTTTTTT. J is TRBJ1-4 and V is TRBV6-1; the D is unclear. Trimming removed 6 bases at V and 4 bases at J, with 12 bases between. CDR1 MNHNS and CDR2 SASEGT come from the germline V gene. This CDR3 is 14 amino acids long.

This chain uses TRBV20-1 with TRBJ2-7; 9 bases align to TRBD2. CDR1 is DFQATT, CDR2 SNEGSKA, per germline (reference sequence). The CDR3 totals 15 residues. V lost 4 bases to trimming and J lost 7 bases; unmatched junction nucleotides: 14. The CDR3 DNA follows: TGCAGTGCTACCTCCACCGCTAGCGGGATTCATGAGCAGTACTTC. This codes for CSATSTASGIHEQYF.

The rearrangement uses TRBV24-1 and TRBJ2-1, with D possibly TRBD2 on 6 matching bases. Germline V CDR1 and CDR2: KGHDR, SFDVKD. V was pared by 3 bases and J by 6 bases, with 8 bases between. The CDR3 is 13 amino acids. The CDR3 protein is CATSDRGFNEQFF. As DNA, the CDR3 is TGTGCCACCAGTGATCGGGGGTTCAATGAGCAGTTCTTC.

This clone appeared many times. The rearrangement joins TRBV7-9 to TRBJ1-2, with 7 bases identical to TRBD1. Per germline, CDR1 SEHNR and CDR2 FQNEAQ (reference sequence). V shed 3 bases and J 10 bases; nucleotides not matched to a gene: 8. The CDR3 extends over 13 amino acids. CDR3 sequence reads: CASSFFGTEHYTF. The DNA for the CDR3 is TGTGCCAGCAGCTTTTTTGGGACAGAGCACTACACCTTC.

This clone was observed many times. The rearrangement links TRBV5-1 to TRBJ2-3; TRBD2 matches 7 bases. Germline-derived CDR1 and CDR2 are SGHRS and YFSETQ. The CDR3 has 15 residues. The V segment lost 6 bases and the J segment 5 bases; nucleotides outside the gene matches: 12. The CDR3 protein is CASTLWGGRGDTQYF. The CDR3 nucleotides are TGCGCCAGCACCCTCTGGGGTGGGAGGGGAGATACGCAGTATTTT.

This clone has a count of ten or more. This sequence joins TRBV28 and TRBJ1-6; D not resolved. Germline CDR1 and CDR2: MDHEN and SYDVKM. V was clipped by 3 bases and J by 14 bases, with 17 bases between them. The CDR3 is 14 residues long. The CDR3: CASSFRRTLATLHF. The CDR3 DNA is TGTGCCAGCAGTTTCCGCCGGACCCTTGCCACCCTCCACTTT.

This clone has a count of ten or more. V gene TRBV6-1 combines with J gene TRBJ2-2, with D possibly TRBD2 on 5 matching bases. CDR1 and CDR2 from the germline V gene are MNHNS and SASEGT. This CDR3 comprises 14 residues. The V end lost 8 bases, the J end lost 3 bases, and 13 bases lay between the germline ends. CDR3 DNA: TGTGCCAGCGCGGGTGTAGGCGACACCGGGGAGCTGTTTTTT. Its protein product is CASAGVGDTGELFF.

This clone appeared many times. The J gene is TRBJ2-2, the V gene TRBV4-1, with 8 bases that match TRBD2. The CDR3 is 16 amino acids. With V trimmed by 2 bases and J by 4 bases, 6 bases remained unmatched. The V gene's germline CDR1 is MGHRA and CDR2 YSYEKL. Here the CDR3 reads CASSQPGGTGTGELFF. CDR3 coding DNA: TGCGCCAGCAGCCAACCGGGAGGGACGGGCACCGGGGAGCTGTTTTTT.

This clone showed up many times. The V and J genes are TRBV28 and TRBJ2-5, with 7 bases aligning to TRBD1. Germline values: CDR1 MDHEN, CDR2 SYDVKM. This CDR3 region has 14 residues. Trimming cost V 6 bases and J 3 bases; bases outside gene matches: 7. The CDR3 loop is CASRASGTEETQYF. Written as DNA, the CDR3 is TGTGCCAGCAGGGCCTCCGGGACAGAAGAGACCCAGTACTTC.

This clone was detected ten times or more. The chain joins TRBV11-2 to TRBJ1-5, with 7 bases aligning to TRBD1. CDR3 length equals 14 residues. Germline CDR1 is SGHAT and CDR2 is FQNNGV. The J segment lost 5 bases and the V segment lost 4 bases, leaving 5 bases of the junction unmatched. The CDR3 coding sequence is TGTGCCAGCAGCTCCGGGACAGTCCATCAGCCCCAGCATTTT. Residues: CASSSGTVHQPQHF.

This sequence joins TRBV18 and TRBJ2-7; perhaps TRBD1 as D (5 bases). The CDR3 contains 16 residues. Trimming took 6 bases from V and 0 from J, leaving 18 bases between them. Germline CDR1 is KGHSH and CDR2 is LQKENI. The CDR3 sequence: CASSKPVGDSSYEQYF. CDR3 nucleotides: TGTGCCAGCTCCAAACCAGTCGGAGACAGCTCCTACGAGCAGTACTTC.

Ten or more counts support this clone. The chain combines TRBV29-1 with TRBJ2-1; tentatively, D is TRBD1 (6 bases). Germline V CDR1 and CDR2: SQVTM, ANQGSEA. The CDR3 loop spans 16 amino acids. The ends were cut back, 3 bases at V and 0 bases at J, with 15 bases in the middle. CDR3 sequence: CSVDEGTFVSYNEQFF. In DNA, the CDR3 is TGCAGCGTTGATGAGGGGACATTCGTCTCCTACAATGAGCAGTTCTTC.

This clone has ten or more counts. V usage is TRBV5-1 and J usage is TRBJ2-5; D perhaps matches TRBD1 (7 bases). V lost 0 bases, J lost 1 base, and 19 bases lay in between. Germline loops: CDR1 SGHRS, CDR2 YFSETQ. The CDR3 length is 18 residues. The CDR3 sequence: CASSLGQGVDGGQETQYF. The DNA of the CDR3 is TGCGCCAGCAGCTTGGGGCAGGGGGTCGACGGGGGCCAAGAGACCCAGTACTTC.

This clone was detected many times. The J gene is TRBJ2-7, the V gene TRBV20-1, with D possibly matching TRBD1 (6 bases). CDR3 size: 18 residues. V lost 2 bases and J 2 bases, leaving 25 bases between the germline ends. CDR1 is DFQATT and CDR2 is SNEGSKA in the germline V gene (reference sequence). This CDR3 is CSARHLPRLDSPTYEQYF. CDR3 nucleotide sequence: TGCAGTGCTAGACATCTTCCGCGATTGGACAGTCCAACCTACGAGCAGTACTTC.

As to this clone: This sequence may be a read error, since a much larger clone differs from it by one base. The CDR3 coding sequence is TGTGCCAACTCACCCGTACTAGCGGGAAGAAAGACCCAGCACTTC. It yields the protein CANSPVLAGRKTQHF. The J gene is TRBJ2-5, the V gene TRBV18; TRBD2 aligns across 10 bases. This CDR3 has 15 residues. The germline V gene has CDR1 KGHSH and CDR2 LQKENI.

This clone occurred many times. CDR3 in amino acids: CATSSGSGTGELFF. For the CDR3, the DNA is TGTGCCACCTCTAGCGGGAGCGGAACCGGGGAGCTGTTTTTT. The V and J genes are TRBV6-2 or TRBV6-3 and TRBJ2-2, with 10 positions matching TRBD2. The germline gives CDR1 MNHEY, CDR2 SVGEGT. The trim removed 10 bases at V and 5 bases at J, leaving 7 bases unmatched. The CDR3 totals 14 residues.

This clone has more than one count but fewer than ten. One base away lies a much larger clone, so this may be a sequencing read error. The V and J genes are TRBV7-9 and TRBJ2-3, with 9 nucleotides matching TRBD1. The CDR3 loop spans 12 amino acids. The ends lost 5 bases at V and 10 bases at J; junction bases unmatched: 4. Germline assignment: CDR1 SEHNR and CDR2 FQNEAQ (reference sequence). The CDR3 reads CASSRTGVSQYF. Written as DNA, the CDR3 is TGTGCCAGCAGCCGGACAGGGGTATCGCAGTATTTT.

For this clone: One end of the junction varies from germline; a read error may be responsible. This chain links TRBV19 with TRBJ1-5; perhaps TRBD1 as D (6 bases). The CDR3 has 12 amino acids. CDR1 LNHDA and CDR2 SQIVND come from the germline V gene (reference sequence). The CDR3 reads CASSIGVSGQYF. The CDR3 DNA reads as TGTGCCAGTAGTATTGGTGTGTCGGGACAATATTTT.

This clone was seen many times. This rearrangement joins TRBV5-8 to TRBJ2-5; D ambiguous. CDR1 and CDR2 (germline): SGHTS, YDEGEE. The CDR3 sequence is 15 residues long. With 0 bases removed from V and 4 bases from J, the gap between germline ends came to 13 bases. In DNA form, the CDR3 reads TGTGCCAGCAGCTTGGCGGTTATCCTTGGAGAGACCCAGTACTTC. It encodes CASSLAVILGETQYF. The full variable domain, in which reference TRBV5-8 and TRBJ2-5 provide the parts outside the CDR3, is EAGVTQSPTHLIKTRGQQATLRCSPISGHTSVYWYQQALGLGLQFLLWYDEGEERNRGNFPPRFSGRQFPNYSSELNVNALELEDSALYLCASSLAVILGETQYFGPGTRLLVL.

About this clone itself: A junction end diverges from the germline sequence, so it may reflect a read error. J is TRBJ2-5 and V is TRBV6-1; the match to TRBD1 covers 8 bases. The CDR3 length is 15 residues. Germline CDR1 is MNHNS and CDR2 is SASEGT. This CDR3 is CASSSPDRVFETQYF. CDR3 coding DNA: TGTGCCAGCAGCAGCCCGGACAGGGTGTTCGAGACACAGTACTTC.

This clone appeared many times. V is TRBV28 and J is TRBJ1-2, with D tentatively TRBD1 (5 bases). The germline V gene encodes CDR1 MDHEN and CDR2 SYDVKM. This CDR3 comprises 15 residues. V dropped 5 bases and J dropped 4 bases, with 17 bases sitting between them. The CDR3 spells CASSRPGTAGYGYTF. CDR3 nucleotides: TGTGCCAGCAGTCGTCCCGGGACGGCCGGCTATGGCTACACCTTC.

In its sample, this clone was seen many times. The CDR3 DNA reads as TGCAGTGCTCCCTCCCCTGGACAGGGGAGCGATGAGCAGTTCTTC. It specifies CSAPSPGQGSDEQFF. The rearrangement links TRBV20-1 to TRBJ2-1; 9 bases are a match to TRBD1. V shed 5 bases and J 8 bases; nucleotides not matched to a gene: 13. This CDR3 region has 15 residues. CDR1 DFQATT and CDR2 SNEGSKA come from the germline V gene (reference sequence).

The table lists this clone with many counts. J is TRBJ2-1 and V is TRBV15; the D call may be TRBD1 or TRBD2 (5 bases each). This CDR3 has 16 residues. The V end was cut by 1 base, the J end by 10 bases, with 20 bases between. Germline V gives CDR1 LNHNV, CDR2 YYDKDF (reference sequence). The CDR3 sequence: CATSRGLRDPSREQFF. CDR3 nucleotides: TGTGCCACCAGCAGAGGCCTCCGGGACCCATCAAGGGAGCAGTTCTTC.

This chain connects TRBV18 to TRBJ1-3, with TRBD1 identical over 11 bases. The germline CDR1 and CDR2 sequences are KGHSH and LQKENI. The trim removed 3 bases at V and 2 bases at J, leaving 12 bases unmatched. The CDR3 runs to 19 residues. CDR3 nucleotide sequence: TGTGCCAGCTCACCCGGCGTTTCGGGACAGGGGGGAACTGGAAACACCATATATTTT. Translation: CASSPGVSGQGGTGNTIYF.

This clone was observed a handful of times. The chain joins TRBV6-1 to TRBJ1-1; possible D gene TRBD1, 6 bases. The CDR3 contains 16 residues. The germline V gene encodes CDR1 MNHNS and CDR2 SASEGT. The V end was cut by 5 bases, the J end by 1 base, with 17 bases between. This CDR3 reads CASSTRGRLENTEAFF. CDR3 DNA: TGTGCCAGCAGTACCAGGGGACGGTTGGAGAACACTGAAGCTTTCTTT.

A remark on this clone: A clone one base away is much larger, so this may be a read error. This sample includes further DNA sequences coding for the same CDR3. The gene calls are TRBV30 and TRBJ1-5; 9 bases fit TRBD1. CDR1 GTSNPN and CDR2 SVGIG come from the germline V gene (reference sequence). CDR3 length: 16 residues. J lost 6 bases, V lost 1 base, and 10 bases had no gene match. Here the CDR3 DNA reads TGTGCCTGGAGTGCCCCCGGCACAGGGGGCCTTCAGCCCCAGCATTTT. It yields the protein CAWSAPGTGGLQPQHF.

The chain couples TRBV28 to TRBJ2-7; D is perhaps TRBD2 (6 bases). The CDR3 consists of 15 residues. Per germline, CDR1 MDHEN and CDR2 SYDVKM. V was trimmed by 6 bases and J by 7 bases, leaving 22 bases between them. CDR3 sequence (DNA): TGTGCCAGCAGGCCCGACAGTGGAGGTGGGAGGGAGCAGTACTTC. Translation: CASRPDSGGGREQYF.